This T cell receptor (beta chain) was identified in a study of beta chain features in type 1 diabetes. In its sample, this clone was seen a few times. The study reverse transcribed the entire isolated RNA, so it sequenced expressed TCRB transcripts. Using immunoSEQ multiplex PCR, the repertoire was profiled, and TCRdb retains in-frame clones only, with some absent. This table has 140,000 or so clones, roughly a tenth appearing once. Germline V gene lookup returns CDR1 SGHVS and CDR2 FNYEAQ. The CDR3 has 15 amino acids. The V end lost 5 bases, the J end lost 0 bases, and 10 bases lay between the germline ends.

The J gene is TRBJ2-2, the V gene TRBV7-6; possible D gene TRBD2, 5 bases. Sequenced sample: central memory CD4+ T cells from blood. This TCR was sampled from a man aged 18 to 29 in good health. The CDR3 DNA sequence: TGTGCCAGCAGCACTCGGGGAACGAACACCGGGGAGCTGTTTTTT. Translated: CASSTRGTNTGELFF.